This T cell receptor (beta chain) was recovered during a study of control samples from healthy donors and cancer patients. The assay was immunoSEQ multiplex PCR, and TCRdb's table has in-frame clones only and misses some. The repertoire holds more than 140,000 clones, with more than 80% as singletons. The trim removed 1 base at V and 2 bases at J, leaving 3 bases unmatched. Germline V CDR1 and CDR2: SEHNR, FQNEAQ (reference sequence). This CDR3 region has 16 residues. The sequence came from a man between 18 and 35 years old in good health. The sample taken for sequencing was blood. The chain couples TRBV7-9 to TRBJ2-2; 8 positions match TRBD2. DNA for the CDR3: TGTGCCAGCAGCTTAGGCCGGGGGGGAAACACCGGGGAGCTGTTTTTT. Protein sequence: CASSLGRGGNTGELFF.